Here is one T cell receptor (beta chain) with its context. What it binds is unknown. This table comes from immunoSEQ multiplex PCR, and its TCRdb copy is limited to in-frame clones, with some not included. The table includes around 15,000 clones, approximately 84% detected once. Germline values: CDR1 SQVTM, CDR2 ANQGSEA. The CDR3 loop spans 10 amino acids. V was pared by 7 bases and J by 4 bases, with 7 bases between. Time point meaning: neoterminal ileum biopsy at postoperative endoscopy, about 6 months after surgery. This sample was taken from a study of T cell repertoires in ileal Crohn's disease. Study background: M6 samples are neoterminal ileum biopsies from postoperative colonoscopy. Study-level points and caveats: All patients with clonality above 26.8% had endoscopic recurrence.

Material: ileal tissue. This rearrangement joins TRBV29-1 to TRBJ1-1; D call uncertain. The clonotype comes from an adult with Crohn's disease. DNA of the CDR3: TGCAGCGCCACCGTCACTGAAGCTTTCTTT. Residues: CSATVTEAFF.